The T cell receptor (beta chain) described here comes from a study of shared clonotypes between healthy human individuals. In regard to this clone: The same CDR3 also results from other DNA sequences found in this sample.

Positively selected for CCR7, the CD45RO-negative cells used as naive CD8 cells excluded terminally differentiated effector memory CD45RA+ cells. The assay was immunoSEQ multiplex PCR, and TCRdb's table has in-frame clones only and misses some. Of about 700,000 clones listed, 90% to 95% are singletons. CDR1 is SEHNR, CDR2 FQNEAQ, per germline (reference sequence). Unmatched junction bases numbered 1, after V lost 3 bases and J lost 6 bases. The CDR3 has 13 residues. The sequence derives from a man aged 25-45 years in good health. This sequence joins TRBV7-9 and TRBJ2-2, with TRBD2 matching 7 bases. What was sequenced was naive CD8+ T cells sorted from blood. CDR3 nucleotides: TGTGCCAGCAGCTTTAGCGGGCCCGGGGAGCTGTTTTTT. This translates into CASSFSGPGELFF.